The 13 T cell receptor beta chains below were found in one sample sequenced in a study of blood T cells in healthy people across ages. Primed by a sample-barcoded 5' primer and a J-beta primer mix, a second PCR proceeded for roughly 7 to 12 cycles. TCRdb re-called the 5' RACE reads through MiXCR, storing one row per CDR3 protein. Found here are about 1.4 million distinct CDR3 sequences, roughly 60% of them singletons; the top ten hold under 8.5%. The material sequenced was blood. These receptors were taken from a man in his late teens or twenties in good health.

V usage is TRBV20-1 and J usage is TRBJ1-1; possibly TRBD1 for D (6 bases). CDR3 length equals 15 residues. V was clipped by 5 bases and J by 3 bases, with 19 bases between them. The V gene's germline CDR1 is DFQATT and CDR2 SNEGSKA (reference sequence). CDR3: CSALNWVPGDTEAFF. CDR3 in DNA: TGCAGTGCTCTGAATTGGGTCCCAGGGGACACTGAAGCTTTCTTT.

This chain uses TRBV4-3 with TRBJ1-1; D is undetermined. Germline V CDR1 and CDR2: LGHNA, YSLEER. CDR3 length: 16 amino acids. V was trimmed by 0 bases and J by 3 bases, leaving 14 bases between them. Here the CDR3 DNA reads TGCGCCAGCAGCCAAGAAGCAACGTACCAGGACACTGAAGCTTTCTTT. Translating it yields CASSQEATYQDTEAFF.

In this sample, this clonotype turned up a few times. The chain has TRBV7-9 and TRBJ2-4; D perhaps matches TRBD1 (5 bases). The tail of the sequence fits TRBJ2-5 better, so the J call may be wrong. CDR1 is SEHNR and CDR2 is FQNEAQ in the germline V gene (reference sequence). The CDR3 runs 15 residues. The CDR3 sequence: CASSLAQGLQETQYF. The DNA of the CDR3 is TGTGCCAGCAGCTTAGCGCAGGGCTTACAAGAGACCCAGTACTTC.

The rearrangement links TRBV5-1 to TRBJ2-3, with D hard to call. Germline V CDR1 and CDR2: SGHRS, YFSETQ. V shed 5 bases and J shed 2 bases, with 15 bases lying between them. This CDR3 has 15 residues. Here the CDR3 reads CASSPGPTTTDTQYF. The DNA for the CDR3 is TGCGCCAGCAGTCCCGGGCCGACAACCACAGATACGCAGTATTTT.

This rearrangement joins TRBV11-2 to TRBJ2-1; 12 positions agree with TRBD1. The V and J ends lost 1 base and 12 bases, in that order; junction bases with no gene match: 10. Germline-derived CDR1 and CDR2 are SGHAT and FQNNGV. The CDR3 runs 16 residues. Here the CDR3 DNA reads TGTGCCAGCAGCTTAGGCGGGACAGGGGGCAGGATAGGGCAGTTCTTC. Amino acids: CASSLGGTGGRIGQFF.

The chain joins TRBV28 to TRBJ2-7; no definite D call. The CDR3 runs to 13 residues. Trimming cost V 6 bases and J 3 bases, with 12 bases left between them. Germline CDR1 is MDHEN and CDR2 is SYDVKM. The CDR3 bases are TGTGCCAGCAGAGAGACACAAGGCTACGAGCAGTACTTC. Encoded protein: CASRETQGYEQYF.

A remark on this clonotype: Its ends do not fully match the called genes, so a read error is possible. V usage is TRBV27 and J usage is TRBJ2-1, with TRBD2 matching 8 bases. Per the germline V gene, CDR1 is MNHEY and CDR2 is SMNVEV (reference sequence). This CDR3 region has 14 residues. CDR3 protein: CASGFYGRANEQFF. In DNA, the CDR3 is TGTGCCAGCGGTTTTTACGGGAGGGCGAATGAGCAGTTCTTC.

The chain employs TRBV27 and TRBJ2-5; D assignment may be TRBD1 or TRBD2 (5 bases each). Matching the DNA end better, TRBJ2-7 makes the J call doubtful. Germline values: CDR1 MNHEY, CDR2 SMNVEV (reference sequence). CDR3 length: 15 amino acids. The CDR3 coding sequence is TGTGCCAGCAGTATAGCCGGGACGGAAATCTACGAGCAGTACTTC. It yields the protein CASSIAGTEIYEQYF.

The CDR3 DNA follows: TGTGCCAGCAGGACAGATTCCTACGAGCAGTACTTC. Its translation: CASRTDSYEQYF. The gene calls are TRBV6-2 or TRBV6-3 and TRBJ2-7, with D tentatively TRBD1 (5 bases). Trimming removed 6 bases from V and 1 base from J, with 7 bases in between. The CDR3 sequence is 12 residues long. Germline CDR1 is MNHEY and CDR2 is SVGEGT.

CDR3 DNA: TGTGCCAGCAGCCAAGGGGCAGGAAGGGACGAGCAGTACTTC. Its translation is CASSQGAGRDEQYF. The rearrangement links TRBV3-1 to TRBJ2-7; D unresolved. V lost 1 base to trimming and J lost 5 bases, with 12 bases between them. The CDR3 extends over 14 amino acids. The germline V gene encodes CDR1 LGHDT and CDR2 YNNKEL (reference sequence).

The genes are TRBV29-1 and TRBJ2-2; a weak D match, TRBD2 (6 bases). The CDR3 has 13 amino acids. Germline CDR1 SQVTM, CDR2 ANQGSEA. Trimming cost V 4 bases and J 4 bases, with 10 bases left between them. The CDR3 loop is CSVGLGGTGELFF. The CDR3 DNA reads TGCAGCGTTGGACTAGGTGGCACCGGGGAGCTGTTTTTT.

The V call is TRBV7-9, the J call TRBJ2-6, with TRBD2 matching over 12 bases. Per germline, CDR1 SEHNR and CDR2 FQNEAQ (reference sequence). The CDR3 spans 18 residues. The V and J ends lost 5 bases and 0 bases, in that order; junction bases with no gene match: 5. The CDR3 loop is CASSARTSGVSGANVLTF. The DNA for the CDR3 is TGTGCCAGCAGCGCTAGGACTAGCGGGGTCTCTGGGGCCAACGTCCTGACTTTC.

The chain carries TRBV27 and TRBJ1-1; tentative D call: TRBD1 (5 bases). V was pared by 6 bases and J by 0 bases, with 17 bases between. This CDR3 is built from 16 residues. From germline, CDR1 is MNHEY and CDR2 SMNVEV (reference sequence). CDR3: CASRLSIGHMNTEAFF. The CDR3 nucleotides read TGTGCCAGCAGGCTATCCATCGGACACATGAACACTGAAGCTTTCTTT.